Included here is one T cell receptor (beta chain) sequence, with context. Trimming removed 6 bases at V and 0 bases at J, with 9 bases between. This CDR3 comprises 15 residues. CDR1 is MNHEY, CDR2 SVGAGI, per germline. These data come from a study of blood T cell repertoires in COVID-19. Sequencing used immunoSEQ multiplex PCR; TCRdb keeps in-frame clones, though not all of them. This sample carries fewer than 300,000 clones, over 65% of them seen once, and the ten largest clones take approximately 2.6%. The specimen sequenced was peripheral blood. The receptor was isolated from a woman in her seventies with active or convalescent COVID-19. V is TRBV6-5 and J is TRBJ2-6, with D unclear. CDR3 sequence reads: CASRYSVSGANVLTF. CDR3 DNA sequence: TGTGCCAGCAGATACAGCGTCTCTGGGGCCAACGTCCTGACTTTC.